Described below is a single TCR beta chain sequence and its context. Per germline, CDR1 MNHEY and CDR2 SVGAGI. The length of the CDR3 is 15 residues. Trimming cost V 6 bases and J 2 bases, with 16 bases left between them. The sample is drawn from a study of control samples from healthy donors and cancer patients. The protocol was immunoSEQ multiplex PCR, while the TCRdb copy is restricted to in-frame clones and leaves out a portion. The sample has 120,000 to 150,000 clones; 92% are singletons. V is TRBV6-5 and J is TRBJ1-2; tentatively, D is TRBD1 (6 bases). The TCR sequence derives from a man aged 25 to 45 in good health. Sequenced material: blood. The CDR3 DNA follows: TGTGCCAGCAGCACCCCCGGGACACCCAACTATGGCTACACCTTC. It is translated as CASSTPGTPNYGYTF.